The present T cell receptor (beta chain) was sequenced within a study of T cell responses to AZD1222 COVID-19 vaccine. The protocol was immunoSEQ multiplex PCR, while the TCRdb copy is restricted to in-frame clones and leaves out a portion. The sample lists about 140,000 clones, 90% to 95% occurring once. Trimming at V came to 5 bases and at J to 3 bases, leaving 11 bases not matched to a gene. The CDR3 is made up of 16 amino acids. CDR1 is LNHNV, CDR2 YYDKDF, per germline (reference sequence). The origin of this receptor is an adult who received the AZD1222 COVID-19 vaccine. This specimen consisted of peripheral blood, obtained 28 days after the second AZD1222 dose. This chain uses TRBV15 with TRBJ2-3, with 7 nucleotides matching TRBD2. The CDR3 nucleotides are TGTGCCACCAGCGGGGTTAGCGGGCGAGGGACAGATACGCAGTATTTT. It encodes CATSGVSGRGTDTQYF.